This TCR beta chain was sequenced during a study of blood T cell repertoires in COVID-19. As for the study in general: Nucleic acid was either cDNA or gDNA, and it came from T cells, B-cell-depleted T cells, or PBMCs.

Original processing methods: Amplified reference gene primers provided the basis for estimating nucleated cell counts. The repertoire was sequenced with immunoSEQ multiplex PCR; TCRdb's copy has only in-frame clones and lacks some. That table furnishes V, J and clone size, whereas the DNA furnished D and trimming. The data contain some 48,000 clones, 88% of them singletons. This clonotype was obtained from a man aged 50 or older with active COVID-19. Sequenced: peripheral blood.

CDR3 DNA: TGTGCCAGCAGCGACCTGGACAGGGTGAACACCGGGGAGCTGTTTTTT. As protein: CASSDLDRVNTGELFF. This sequence joins TRBV5-5 and TRBJ2-2; TRBD1 aligns across 8 bases. Per the germline V gene, CDR1 is SGHKS and CDR2 is YYEKEE (reference sequence). With 4 bases clipped from V and 1 base from J, the junction kept 6 bases outside the gene matches. The length of the CDR3 is 16 residues.